The 30 T cell receptor beta chains below were found in one sample sequenced in a study of T cells in localized non-small cell lung cancer (dated by TCRdb to the early 2020s). Library generation was performed with the immunoSEQ multiplex PCR assay. TCRdb provides this immuneACCESS table in a form limited to in-frame rearrangements. Some clones are lacking; in checked studies, under half of them reflect an unresolved V gene, and why the rest are absent is not known. Counted in this sample were around 4,000 clones; 34% of them appeared once. Of the sample, around 17% falls within the top ten clones. The sequenced sample was lung tumor tissue, obtained before any cancer treatment. The receptors come from a man aged 35 to 70 with stage II squamous cell lung carcinoma.

J is TRBJ2-2 and V is TRBV4-1, with D possibly matching TRBD1 (6 bases). Trimming pared 0 bases from V and 7 bases from J, leaving 12 bases between. This CDR3 has 15 residues. Germline CDR1 reads MGHRA; CDR2 reads YSYEKL. The CDR3 DNA reads as TGCGCCAGCAGCCAAGATCAGGGGCTGGGCGGGGAGCTGTTTTTT. Protein sequence: CASSQDQGLGGELFF.

This clone counts as medium-sized. This sequence joins TRBV6-8 and TRBJ1-4; TRBD1 agrees at 11 bases. The CDR3 sequence is 14 residues long. Germline V gives CDR1 MNHGY, CDR2 SAAAGT. After removal of 6 bases from V and 6 bases from J, the junction contained 3 bases not matched to a gene. The DNA of the CDR3 is TGTGCCAGCAGACGGACAGGGGGCGATGAAAAACTGTTTTTT. Residues: CASRRTGGDEKLFF.

The rearrangement links TRBV5-1 to TRBJ2-2, with 11 bases that match TRBD2. The CDR3 is 15 residues long. Germline lookup yields CDR1 SGHRS and CDR2 YFSETQ. V was pared by 4 bases and J by 3 bases, with 2 bases of the junction left unmatched. CDR3 amino acids: CASSPLAGDTGELFF. The CDR3 coding sequence is TGCGCCAGCAGCCCACTAGCGGGGGACACCGGGGAGCTGTTTTTT.

The chain employs TRBV30 and TRBJ1-3, with D perhaps matching TRBD1 (5 bases). V lost 0 bases, J lost 0 bases, and 9 bases lay in between. The CDR3 is made up of 15 amino acids. Germline V gene data show CDR1 as GTSNPN and CDR2 as SVGIG (reference sequence). CDR3 sequence: CAWSVGEISGNTIYF. The CDR3 nucleotides read TGTGCCTGGAGTGTAGGGGAAATCTCTGGAAACACCATATATTTT.

The chain recombines TRBV30 with TRBJ2-2; D remains unclear. Germline-derived CDR1 and CDR2 are GTSNPN and SVGIG (reference sequence). V lost 0 bases and J lost 7, with 9 bases in between. The CDR3 runs to 13 residues. The CDR3 nucleotides are TGTGCCTGGAGTGTATCGGTGGGCGGGGAGCTGTTTTTT. Translation: CAWSVSVGGELFF.

The chain recombines TRBV19 with TRBJ2-3; D is perhaps TRBD1 (6 bases). This CDR3 is 13 amino acids long. Germline-derived CDR1 and CDR2 are LNHDA and SQIVND (reference sequence). V was clipped by 3 bases and J by 3 bases, with 7 bases between them. Here the CDR3 DNA reads TGTGCCAGTAGTATCGACAGGACAGATACGCAGTATTTT. Amino acid sequence: CASSIDRTDTQYF.

V is TRBV10-2 and J is TRBJ1-2; D uncertain. V lost 3 bases, J lost 5 bases, and 10 bases lay in between. The CDR3 runs to 13 residues. Germline assignment: CDR1 WSHSY and CDR2 SAAADI. Here the CDR3 DNA reads TGCGCCAGCAGTGAAACGGGGAGGTATGGCTACACCTTC. This translates into CASSETGRYGYTF.

This clone is labeled as medium-sized (0.01 to 0.1%). The chain is built from TRBV28 and TRBJ1-6; no clear D gene. The CDR3 consists of 14 residues. Trimming took off 1 base at V and 14 bases at J, with 15 bases between the two ends. CDR1 and CDR2 (germline): MDHEN, SYDVKM. This chain's CDR3 is CASSLFRFKAALHF. Written as DNA, the CDR3 is TGTGCCAGCAGTTTATTCCGTTTCAAGGCCGCCCTCCACTTT.

The chain couples TRBV25-1 to TRBJ1-4, with D perhaps TRBD1 (5 bases). The CDR3 extends over 14 amino acids. CDR1 MGHDK and CDR2 SYGVNS come from the germline V gene. V dropped 5 bases and J dropped 7 bases, with 14 bases sitting between them. The DNA of the CDR3 is TGTGCCAGCAGTTTGGGAGGGACGGGTGAAAAACTGTTTTTT. This sequence encodes CASSLGGTGEKLFF.

There are a few counts of this clone. The chain joins TRBV11-3 to TRBJ1-4; unclear D gene. This CDR3 has 14 amino acids. Trimming cost V 6 bases and J 11 bases, with 19 bases left between them. The germline V gene encodes CDR1 SGHNT and CDR2 YENEEA. The CDR3: CASSTPALQGKLFF. CDR3 coding DNA: TGTGCCAGCAGTACCCCGGCTCTTCAAGGGAAACTGTTTTTT.

This rearrangement joins TRBV9 to TRBJ2-3, with 9 bases identical to TRBD1. Trimming removed 5 bases from V and 6 bases from J; junction bases left unmatched: 7. Germline V lookup: CDR1 SGDLS, CDR2 YYNGEE. This CDR3 contains 14 residues. CDR3 sequence: CASRLTGGADTQYF. The CDR3 DNA sequence: TGTGCCAGCAGATTAACAGGGGGCGCGGATACGCAGTATTTT.

This clone is medium-sized (0.01 to 0.1%) within its sample. J is TRBJ2-1 and V is TRBV11-3; possibly TRBD1 for D (5 bases). The CDR3 length is 15 residues. Trimming stripped 3 bases from V and 6 bases from J, with 15 bases between. The germline CDR1 and CDR2 sequences are SGHNT and YENEEA. DNA for the CDR3: TGTGCCAGCAGCTTTACCTGGCTGGGGCGCAATGAGCAGTTCTTC. This sequence encodes CASSFTWLGRNEQFF.

This clone has a handful of counts. The chain uses TRBV11-3 and TRBJ1-4; D not resolved. V was clipped by 5 bases and J by 6 bases, with 16 bases between them. From germline, CDR1 is SGHNT and CDR2 YENEEA. CDR3 size: 15 residues. Here the CDR3 DNA reads TGTGCCAGCAGCCAAGCCCGGGGAGTCGATGAAAAACTGTTTTTT. Its protein product is CASSQARGVDEKLFF. The full variable domain, rest sourced from reference TRBV11-3 and TRBJ1-4, is EAGVVQSPRYKIIEKKQPVAFWCNPISGHNTLYWYLQNLGQGPELLIRYENEEAVDDSQLPKDRFSAERLKGVDSTLKIQPAELGDSAVYLCASSQARGVDEKLFFGSGTQLSVL.

The rearrangement uses TRBV19 and TRBJ2-7; a weak D match, TRBD1 (5 bases). The V and J ends lost 3 bases and 0 bases respectively, with 12 bases between them. The CDR3 length is 15 residues. Germline V lookup: CDR1 LNHDA, CDR2 SQIVND (reference sequence). CDR3 in DNA: TGTGCCAGTAGTATGGGGCACGATAGCTCCTACGAGCAGTACTTC. This sequence encodes CASSMGHDSSYEQYF.

As to this clone: At one of its ends the junction is not consistent with the germline gene, which may arise from a read error. The chain combines TRBV6-8 with TRBJ2-7; no clear D. CDR1 is MNHGY and CDR2 is SAAAGT in the germline V gene. The CDR3 is made up of 13 amino acids. In nucleotides, the CDR3 is TGTGCCATCAGTGTCCTGGGTACCTACGAGCAGTACTTC. Encoded protein: CAISVLGTYEQYF.

The V call is TRBV23-1, the J call TRBJ2-7, with 7 positions matching TRBD1. TRBV23-1 is an open reading frame, and its role is uncertain. The CDR3 has 15 residues. V was clipped by 8 bases and J by 2 bases; unmatched bases: 12. In DNA form, the CDR3 reads TGCGCCAGCGAGTCCTCCGGGACAGCTACCTACGAGCAGTACTTC. It is translated as CASESSGTATYEQYF.

This clone was counted only a few times. The DNA has a base that is unclear or was not read; X is used for its residue. The gene calls are TRBV29-1 and TRBJ2-5; 9 bases fit TRBD2. Unmatched junction bases numbered 11, after V lost 5 bases and J lost 4 bases. This CDR3 contains 15 residues. Germline V CDR1 and CDR2: SQVTM, ANQGSEA. The CDR3 DNA reads as TGCAGCGTTTCGGGGGGAGCGGGGGGKTCAGAGACCCAGTACTTC. Its protein product is CSVSGGAGXSETQYF. In full, the CDR3 reads CSVSGGAGGSETQYF.

Turning to this clone: The junction shows a germline mismatch at one end, possibly a read error. The rearrangement uses TRBV6-1 and TRBJ1-1; D is undetermined. This CDR3 is 14 amino acids long. Germline V CDR1 and CDR2: MNHNS, SASEGT. The CDR3 region has the DNA TGTGCCATCAGTGAAGCAGGACCGAACACTGAAGCTTTCTTT. This encodes CAISEAGPNTEAFF.

This clone came up once. The genes are TRBV25-1 and TRBJ2-7, with a tentative D call TRBD2 (5 bases). Germline V gene data show CDR1 as MGHDK and CDR2 as SYGVNS. This CDR3 region has 12 residues. V lost 4 bases and J lost 4, with 8 bases in between. In DNA form, the CDR3 reads TGTGCCAGCAGTGGACGCGGGTACGAGCAGTACTTC. Encoded protein: CASSGRGYEQYF.

Only one count was recorded for this clone. The gene calls are TRBV30 and TRBJ2-2; tentatively, D is TRBD1 or TRBD2 (5 bases each). Trimming stripped 3 bases from V and 3 bases from J, with 11 bases between. Germline V gene sequence: CDR1 GTSNPN, CDR2 SVGIG (reference sequence). The CDR3 is 14 amino acids. The CDR3 loop reads CAWRGDSYTGELFF. DNA of the CDR3: TGTGCCTGGAGGGGAGACAGTTACACCGGGGAGCTGTTTTTT.

The rearrangement links TRBV30 to TRBJ2-7; 8 positions agree with TRBD2. The CDR3 extends over 13 amino acids. The V segment lost 2 bases and the J segment 6 bases; nucleotides outside the gene matches: 6. Germline V gene data show CDR1 as GTSNPN and CDR2 as SVGIG (reference sequence). CDR3 in DNA: TGTGCCTGGAGTCCGGGACTAGTAGGCGAGCAGTACTTC. Translated: CAWSPGLVGEQYF.

The V gene is TRBV19, the J gene TRBJ1-1; D ambiguous. V was trimmed by 3 bases and J by 4 bases, leaving 12 bases between them. Germline V gives CDR1 LNHDA, CDR2 SQIVND (reference sequence). The CDR3 consists of 14 residues. In DNA form, the CDR3 reads TGTGCCAGTAGTATCTCCGGGGAGGGCACTGAAGCTTTCTTT. It yields the protein CASSISGEGTEAFF.

This clone showed up just a few times. V usage is TRBV9 and J usage is TRBJ2-2, with no clear D. Trimming pared 4 bases from V and 4 bases from J, leaving 5 bases between. CDR3 length: 12 residues. Germline CDR1 SGDLS, CDR2 YYNGEE. The CDR3 sequence is CASSRVTGELFF. CDR3 coding DNA: TGTGCCAGCAGCAGGGTCACCGGGGAGCTGTTTTTT.

This chain links TRBV11-3 with TRBJ2-2; D unresolved. CDR1 is SGHNT and CDR2 is YENEEA in the germline V gene. This CDR3 is 15 amino acids long. Trimming pared 5 bases from V and 3 bases from J, leaving 13 bases between. The CDR3 here is CASSPLHGYTGELFF. In DNA form, the CDR3 reads TGTGCCAGCAGCCCCCTACATGGATACACCGGGGAGCTGTTTTTT.

This clone is medium-sized (0.01 to 0.1%) by share. This chain links TRBV11-3 with TRBJ2-3; TRBD1 matches at 9 bases. Germline V gene lookup returns CDR1 SGHNT and CDR2 YENEEA. With 4 bases clipped from V and 8 bases from J, the junction kept 10 bases outside the gene matches. This CDR3 region has 15 residues. CDR3 sequence reads: CASSSSGTGIGTQYF. The CDR3 DNA reads as TGTGCCAGCAGCTCATCCGGGACAGGGATTGGTACGCAGTATTTT.

This clone is large (0.1 to 1%) in the sample. The CDR3 loop is CASSVDSQSTGELFF. The CDR3 DNA reads TGTGCCAGCAGCGTAGACTCCCAGAGCACCGGGGAGCTGTTTTTT. V usage is TRBV9 and J usage is TRBJ2-2; D uncertain. This CDR3 contains 15 residues. The germline gives CDR1 SGDLS, CDR2 YYNGEE. Trimming removed 0 bases at V and 4 bases at J, with 10 bases between.

This clone was observed a few times. The rearrangement joins TRBV2 to TRBJ2-1, with 9 bases fitting TRBD2. Germline V CDR1 and CDR2: SNHLY, FYNNEI. This CDR3 is 14 amino acids long. V shed 6 bases and J 6 bases; nucleotides not matched to a gene: 6. CDR3 nucleotides: TGTGCCAGCAGCTTTAGCGGGAGTACCAATGAGCAGTTCTTC. This codes for CASSFSGSTNEQFF.

This chain links TRBV11-3 with TRBJ2-5; TRBD2 matches at 14 bases. Looked up from germline, CDR1 is SGHNT and CDR2 is YENEEA. After removal of 5 bases from V and 5 bases from J, the junction contained 4 bases not matched to a gene. This CDR3 spans 15 amino acids. This CDR3 reads CASSGLAGGRETQYF. DNA for the CDR3: TGTGCCAGCAGCGGACTAGCGGGAGGTCGGGAGACCCAGTACTTC. The full variable domain, rest sourced from reference TRBV11-3 and TRBJ2-5, is EAGVVQSPRYKIIEKKQPVAFWCNPISGHNTLYWYLQNLGQGPELLIRYENEEAVDDSQLPKDRFSAERLKGVDSTLKIQPAELGDSAVYLCASSGLAGGRETQYFGPGTRLLVL.

The chain carries TRBV14 and TRBJ1-3, with no clear D. The CDR3 length is 13 residues. In germline, CDR1 is SGHDN, CDR2 FVKESK. The germline V and J ends were trimmed by 10 bases and 3 bases, with 13 bases remaining between them. As DNA, the CDR3 is TGTGCCACCCAACTTGGAGATGGAAACACCATATATTTT. This encodes CATQLGDGNTIYF.

The CDR3 is CASSDPGRWETQYF. CDR3 DNA: TGCGCCAGCAGTGATCCCGGGAGGTGGGAGACCCAGTACTTC. J is TRBJ2-5 and V is TRBV10-2, with 7 bases lining up with TRBD2. The CDR3 is 14 amino acids. Germline CDR1 reads WSHSY; CDR2 reads SAAADI. V trimming: 3 bases; J trimming: 5 bases; junction bases outside the gene matches: 6.